This T cell receptor beta chain was recorded in a study of blood T cell repertoires in COVID-19. Trimming stripped 0 bases from V and 8 bases from J, with 11 bases between. This CDR3 contains 13 residues. Germline CDR1 and CDR2: SGHRS and YFSETQ. The data were produced by immunoSEQ multiplex PCR, yet TCRdb's version contains in-frame clones alone and is incomplete. The repertoire has a few hundred thousand clones, approximately 85% of them found once; the top ten carry roughly 9.6%. The receptor's source is a woman in her sixties or seventies with acute or convalescent COVID-19. The chain employs TRBV5-1 and TRBJ1-2; TRBD1 might be the D (6 bases). Sequences were obtained from peripheral blood. The CDR3 nucleotides are TGCGCCAGCAGCTTGGGGGGGCTTAGAGGCTACACCTTC. Amino acid sequence: CASSLGGLRGYTF.